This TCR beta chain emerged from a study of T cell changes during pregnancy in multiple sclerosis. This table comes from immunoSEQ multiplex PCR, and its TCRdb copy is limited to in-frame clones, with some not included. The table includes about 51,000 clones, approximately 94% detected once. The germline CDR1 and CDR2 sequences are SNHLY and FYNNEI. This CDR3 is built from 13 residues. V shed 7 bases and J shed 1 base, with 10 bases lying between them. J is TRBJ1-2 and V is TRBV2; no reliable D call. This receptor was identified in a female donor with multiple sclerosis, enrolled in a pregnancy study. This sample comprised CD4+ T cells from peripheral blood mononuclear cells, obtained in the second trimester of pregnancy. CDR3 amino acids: CASIVADNYGYTF. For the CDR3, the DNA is TGTGCCAGCATCGTGGCAGATAACTATGGCTACACCTTC.